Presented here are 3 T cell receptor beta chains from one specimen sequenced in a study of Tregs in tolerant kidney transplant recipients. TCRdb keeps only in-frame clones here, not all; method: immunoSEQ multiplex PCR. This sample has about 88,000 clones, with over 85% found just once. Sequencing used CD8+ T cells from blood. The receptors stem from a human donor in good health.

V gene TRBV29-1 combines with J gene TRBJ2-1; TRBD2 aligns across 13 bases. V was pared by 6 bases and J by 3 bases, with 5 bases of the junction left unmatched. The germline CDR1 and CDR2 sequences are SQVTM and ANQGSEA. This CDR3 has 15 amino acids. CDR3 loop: CSVQGLAGSYNEQFF. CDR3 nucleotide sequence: TGCAGCGTCCAGGGACTAGCGGGGAGCTACAATGAGCAGTTCTTC.

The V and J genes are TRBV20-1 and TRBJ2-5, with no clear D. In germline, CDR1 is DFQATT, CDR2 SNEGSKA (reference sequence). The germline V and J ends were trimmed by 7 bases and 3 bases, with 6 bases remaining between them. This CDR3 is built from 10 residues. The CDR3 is CSVGEETQYF. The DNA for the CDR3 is TGCAGTGTTGGGGAAGAGACCCAGTACTTC.

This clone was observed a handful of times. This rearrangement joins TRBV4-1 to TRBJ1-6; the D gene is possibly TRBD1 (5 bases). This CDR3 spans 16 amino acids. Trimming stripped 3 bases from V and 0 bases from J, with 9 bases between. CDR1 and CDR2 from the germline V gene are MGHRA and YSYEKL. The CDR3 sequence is CASSHEGSSYNSPLHF. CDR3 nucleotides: TGCGCCAGCAGCCATGAGGGGAGCTCCTATAATTCACCCCTCCACTTT.